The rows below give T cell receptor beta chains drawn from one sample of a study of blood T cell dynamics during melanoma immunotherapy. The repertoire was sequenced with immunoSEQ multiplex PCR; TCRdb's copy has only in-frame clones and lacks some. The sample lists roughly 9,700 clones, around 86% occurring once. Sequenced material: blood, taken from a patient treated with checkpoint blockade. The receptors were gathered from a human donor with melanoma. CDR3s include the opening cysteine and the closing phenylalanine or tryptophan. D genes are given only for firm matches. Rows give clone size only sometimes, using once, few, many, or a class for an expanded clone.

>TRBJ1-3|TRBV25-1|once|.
CASSGQAVLFINTIYF
TGTGCCAGCAGTGGACAGGCTGTACTCTTTATAAACACCATATATTTT
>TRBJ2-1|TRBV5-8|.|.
CASSLGLGGRGNEQFF
TGTGCCAGCAGCCTAGGACTAGGGGGAAGGGGCAATGAGCAGTTCTTC
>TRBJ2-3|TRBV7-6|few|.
CASSLAWGFDRPTDTQYF
TGTGCCAGCAGCTTAGCTTGGGGGTTCGACCGACCCACAGATACGCAGTATTTT
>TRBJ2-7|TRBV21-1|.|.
CASRGLAGVWRYF
TGTGCCAGCAGGGGACTAGCGGGAGTCTGGCGGTACTTC
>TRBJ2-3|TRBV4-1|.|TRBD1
CASSQGDRASDTQYF
TGCGCCAGCAGCCAAGGCGACAGGGCCTCAGATACGCAGTATTTT
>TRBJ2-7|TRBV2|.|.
CASSVTVTEGEYF
TGTGCCAGCAGCGTGACCGTGACAGAAGGAGAGTACTTC
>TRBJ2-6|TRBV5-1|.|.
CASRRGPTGANVLTF
TGCGCCAGCAGACGTGGCCCAACTGGGGCCAACGTCCTGACTTTC
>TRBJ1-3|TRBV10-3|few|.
CAIREASGNTIYF
TGTGCCATCCGTGAGGCTTCTGGAAACACCATATATTTT
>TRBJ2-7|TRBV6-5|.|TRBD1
CASRRDRGSYEQYF
TGTGCCAGCAGGCGAGACAGGGGCTCCTACGAGCAGTACTTC
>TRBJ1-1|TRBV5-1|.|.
CASSLRFGKGGQNTEAFF
TGCGCCAGCAGCTTAAGGTTCGGAAAGGGTGGTCAGAACACTGAAGCTTTCTTT
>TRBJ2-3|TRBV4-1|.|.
CASSQDFLPRGSSSTDTQYF
TGCGCCAGCAGCCAAGATTTCCTCCCGAGGGGGTCGTCTAGCACAGATACGCAGTATTTT
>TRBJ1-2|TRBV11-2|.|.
CASSLGGAVYGYTF
TGTGCCAGCAGCTTAGGGGGCGCGGTATATGGCTACACCTTC
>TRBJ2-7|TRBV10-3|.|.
CAISDGTPYEQYF
TGTGCCATCAGTGACGGGACACCATACGAGCAGTACTTC
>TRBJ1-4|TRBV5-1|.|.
CASSLTGLTNEKLFF
TGCGCCAGCAGCTTGACGGGGCTAACTAATGAAAAACTGTTTTTT
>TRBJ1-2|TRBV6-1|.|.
CASSERNYGYTF
TGTGCCAGCAGTGAACGTAACTATGGCTACACCTTC
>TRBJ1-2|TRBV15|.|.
CATSNRGNYGYTF
TGTGCCACCAGCAACCGGGGTAACTATGGCTACACCTTC
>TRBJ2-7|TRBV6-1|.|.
CAITRSRTYEQYF
TGTGCCATCACCCGTAGCAGAACCTACGAGCAGTACTTC
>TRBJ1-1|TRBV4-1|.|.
CASSHSLGNTEAFF
TGCGCCAGCAGCCATAGTCTCGGGAACACTGAAGCTTTCTTT
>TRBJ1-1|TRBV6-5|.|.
CAIRAGENTEAFF
TGTGCCATCAGGGCGGGGGAGAACACTGAAGCTTTCTTT
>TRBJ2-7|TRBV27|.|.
CASKLWRESEQYF
TGTGCCAGCAAACTATGGAGGGAAAGCGAGCAGTACTTC
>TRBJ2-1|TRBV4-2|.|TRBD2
CASSQYWGGSTYNEQFF
TGTGCCAGCAGCCAGTATTGGGGAGGGAGTACGTACAATGAGCAGTTCTTC
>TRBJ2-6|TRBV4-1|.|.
CASSQDPGGLGGANVLTF
TGCGCCAGCAGCCAAGATCCTGGGGGTCTCGGTGGGGCCAACGTCCTGACTTTC
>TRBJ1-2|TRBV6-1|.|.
CASRDEGFYGYTF
TGTGCCAGCAGGGATGAGGGTTTCTATGGCTACACCTTC
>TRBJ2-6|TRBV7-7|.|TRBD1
CASSSGQGALGANVLTF
TGTGCTAGCAGCTCTGGACAGGGCGCTCTGGGGGCCAACGTCCTGACTTTC
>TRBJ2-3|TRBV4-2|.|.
CASSRGVSADTQYF
TGTGCCAGCAGCCGTGGGGTCAGCGCAGATACGCAGTATTTT
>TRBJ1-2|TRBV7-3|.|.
CASSPGAGYGYTF
TGTGCCAGCAGCCCGGGGGCAGGCTATGGCTACACCTTC
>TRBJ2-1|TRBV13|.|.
CASSLGWNEQFF
TGTGCCAGCAGCCTAGGATGGAATGAGCAGTTCTTC
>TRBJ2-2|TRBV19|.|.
CASSIRIQGFTGELFF
TGTGCCAGTAGTATAAGGATCCAGGGTTTCACCGGGGAGCTGTTTTTT
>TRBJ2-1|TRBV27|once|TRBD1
CASRKRGGPHNEQFF
TGTGCCAGCAGAAAACGAGGGGGCCCCCACAATGAGCAGTTCTTC
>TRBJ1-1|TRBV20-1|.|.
CSAGGDTEAFF
TGCAGTGCTGGGGGTGACACTGAAGCTTTCTTT